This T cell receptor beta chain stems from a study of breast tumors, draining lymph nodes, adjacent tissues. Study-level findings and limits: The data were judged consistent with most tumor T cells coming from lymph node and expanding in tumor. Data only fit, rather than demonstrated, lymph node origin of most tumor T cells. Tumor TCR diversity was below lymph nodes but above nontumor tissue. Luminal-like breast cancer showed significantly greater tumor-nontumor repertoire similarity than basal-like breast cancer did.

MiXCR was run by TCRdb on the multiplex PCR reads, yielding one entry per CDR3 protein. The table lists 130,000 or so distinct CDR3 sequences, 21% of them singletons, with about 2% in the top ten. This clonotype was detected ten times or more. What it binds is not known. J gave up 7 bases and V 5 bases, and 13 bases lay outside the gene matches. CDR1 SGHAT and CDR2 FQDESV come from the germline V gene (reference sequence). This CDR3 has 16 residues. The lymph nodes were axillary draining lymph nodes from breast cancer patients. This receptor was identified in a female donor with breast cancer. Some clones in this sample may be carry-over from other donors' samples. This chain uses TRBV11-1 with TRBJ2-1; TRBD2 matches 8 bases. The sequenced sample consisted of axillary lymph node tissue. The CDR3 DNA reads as TGTGCCAGCAGCCCGAGAACAGCGGGAGTGGGGAATGAGCAGTTCTTC. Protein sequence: CASSPRTAGVGNEQFF.